This T cell receptor (beta chain) comes out of a study of shared clonotypes between healthy human individuals. As for the study in general: Three CD4 naive, three CD4 memory, two CD8 naive and one CD8 memory plate were used per donor.

Negatively enriched CD4+ T cells were divided by CD45RA into naive and memory. TCRdb keeps only in-frame clones here, not all; method: immunoSEQ multiplex PCR. The sample has approximately 1.5 million clones, approximately 98.5% seen once. Study-wide points: Larger estimated richness was generally seen in naive subsets than in memory subsets. The generation probabilities recorded for non-shared clonotypes fell below those of clonotypes shared by all four donors.

Regarding this clone: The antigen remains unidentified.

This clonotype was obtained from a young man in good health. The sample comprised naive CD4+ T cells sorted from blood. The subset denotes: CD45RA+ positively selected.

The CDR3 nucleotides are TGTGCCAGCAGCCCCGACAGGGGACGAGAGACCCAGTACTTC. It specifies CASSPDRGRETQYF. The chain recombines TRBV7-3 with TRBJ2-5; 8 bases agree with TRBD1. The CDR3 length is 14 residues. CDR1 and CDR2 from the germline V gene are SGHTA and FQGTGA. V was pared by 5 bases and J by 4 bases, with 6 bases of the junction left unmatched.